Each of the 12 T cell receptor beta chains below was sequenced from the same sample in a study of shared clonotypes between healthy human individuals. Produced via immunoSEQ multiplex PCR; TCRdb's table is partial and in-frame only. The table records more than 2,000,000 clones, approximately 95% of them present only once. The sequencing input was naive CD4+ T cells from PBMCs. As for subset: CD45RA+ positively selected. The receptors come from a man between 18 and 35 years old in good health. Some clones in this sample may be carry-over from other donors' samples.

This clone was seen just once. The chain couples TRBV5-4 to TRBJ2-1, with a possible D match to TRBD2 (6 bases). The CDR3 is made up of 14 amino acids. V lost 4 bases to trimming and J lost 5 bases, with 13 bases between them. CDR1 is SGHNT, CDR2 YYREEE, per germline (reference sequence). CDR3 nucleotide sequence: TGTGCCAGCAGCAATCTGACTAGGAACAATGAGCAGTTCTTC. Amino acids: CASSNLTRNNEQFF.

V gene TRBV28 combines with J gene TRBJ2-7, with 11 bases that match TRBD1. Trimming at V came to 2 bases and at J to 3 bases, leaving 3 bases not matched to a gene. CDR1 and CDR2 from the germline V gene are MDHEN and SYDVKM. The CDR3 covers 15 residues. CDR3 sequence (DNA): TGTGCCAGCAGTTTAATTGGGACAGGGGGCTACGAGCAGTACTTC. As protein: CASSLIGTGGYEQYF.

This clone has just one count. The rearrangement links TRBV5-1 to TRBJ2-5, with D perhaps given as TRBD1 or TRBD2 (5 bases each). The CDR3 totals 14 residues. Trimming cost V 1 base and J 9 bases, with 16 bases left between them. Germline V gene data show CDR1 as SGHRS and CDR2 as YFSETQ. The CDR3 DNA follows: TGCGCCAGCAGCTTGTGGCAGGGAGAAGGTCCCCAGTACTTC. This encodes CASSLWQGEGPQYF.

V usage is TRBV5-1 and J usage is TRBJ1-2, with TRBD1 as a possible D gene (6 bases). Germline-derived CDR1 and CDR2 are SGHRS and YFSETQ. This CDR3 has 13 amino acids. V gave up 5 bases and J gave up 3 bases, with 11 bases separating them. CDR3 DNA: TGCGCCAGCAGGACGGACAGTTACTATGGCTACACCTTC. Protein sequence: CASRTDSYYGYTF.

This clone was observed once. V usage is TRBV2 and J usage is TRBJ2-5, with TRBD2 matching over 10 bases. CDR3 length: 15 amino acids. Germline-derived CDR1 and CDR2 are SNHLY and FYNNEI. V dropped 2 bases and J dropped 6; count of bases not matched to a gene: 6. The CDR3 DNA reads TGTGCCAGCAGTGAACTCCGGACTAGCGGAAAGACCCAGTACTTC. Translated: CASSELRTSGKTQYF.

The chain links TRBV27 to TRBJ2-5, with a weak D call TRBD1 (6 bases). The CDR3 runs 14 residues. Trimming left V 6 bases short and J 7 bases short, with 18 bases between. Germline CDR1 reads MNHEY; CDR2 reads SMNVEV (reference sequence). The CDR3 coding sequence is TGTGCCAGCAGGTTCAGGGGCAGGGAAGGGACCCAGTACTTC. As protein: CASRFRGREGTQYF.

This clone has only one observation. The chain links TRBV28 to TRBJ1-2; 7 bases match TRBD1. Germline CDR1 is MDHEN and CDR2 is SYDVKM. V gave up 6 bases and J gave up 4 bases; unmatched junction bases: 8. CDR3 length equals 14 residues. CDR3 residues: CASRPTGPFYGYTF. In DNA form, the CDR3 reads TGTGCCAGCAGGCCGACAGGGCCATTCTATGGCTACACCTTC.

J is TRBJ2-1 and V is TRBV19; tentatively, D is TRBD1 (5 bases). V lost 3 bases, J lost 2 bases, and 14 bases lay in between. The CDR3 contains 16 residues. Germline V lookup: CDR1 LNHDA, CDR2 SQIVND (reference sequence). CDR3 DNA: TGTGCCAGTAGTATCAGTCGGACACGCGCCTACAATGAGCAGTTCTTC. Amino acids: CASSISRTRAYNEQFF.

The chain joins TRBV5-1 to TRBJ2-3, with 7 bases matching TRBD2. The CDR3 consists of 14 residues. With 4 bases clipped from V and 3 bases from J, the junction kept 5 bases outside the gene matches. Looked up from germline, CDR1 is SGHRS and CDR2 is YFSETQ. CDR3 nucleotides: TGCGCCAGCAGCCGCCTTAGCGGGACAGATACGCAGTATTTT. It encodes CASSRLSGTDTQYF.

The rearrangement links TRBV7-8 to TRBJ1-1, with D possibly TRBD1 on 6 matching bases. CDR3 size: 14 residues. With 5 bases removed from V and 4 bases from J, the gap between germline ends came to 14 bases. Per the germline V gene, CDR1 is SGHVS and CDR2 is FQNEAQ. The CDR3 loop is CASSPRRGGTEAFF. DNA for the CDR3: TGTGCCAGCAGCCCCAGAAGGGGGGGCACTGAAGCTTTCTTT. The full variable domain, its missing parts supplied by reference TRBV7-8 and TRBJ1-1, is GAGVSQSPRYKVAKRGQDVALRCDPISGHVSLFWYQQALGQGPEFLTYFQNEAQLDKSGLPSDRFFAERPEGSVSTLKIQRTQQEDSAVYLCASSPRRGGTEAFFGQGTRLTVV.

This clone was seen a single time. The CDR3 DNA reads TGTGCCAGCAGTCGACTAGCGGGAGTCTCCTACGAGCAGTACTTC. Its protein product is CASSRLAGVSYEQYF. V usage is TRBV6-1 and J usage is TRBJ2-7; 12 bases are shared with TRBD2. The germline gives CDR1 MNHNS, CDR2 SASEGT. This CDR3 is built from 15 residues. J gave up 0 bases and V 5 bases, and 2 bases lay outside the gene matches.

The chain links TRBV5-1 to TRBJ1-2; D gene uncertain. V shed 3 bases and J shed 7 bases, with 16 bases lying between them. There are 14 residues in the CDR3. From germline, CDR1 is SGHRS and CDR2 YFSETQ. CDR3 nucleotide sequence: TGCGCCAGCAGCTCCGACATATTAGTAGCTGGCTACACCTTC. Amino acids: CASSSDILVAGYTF.